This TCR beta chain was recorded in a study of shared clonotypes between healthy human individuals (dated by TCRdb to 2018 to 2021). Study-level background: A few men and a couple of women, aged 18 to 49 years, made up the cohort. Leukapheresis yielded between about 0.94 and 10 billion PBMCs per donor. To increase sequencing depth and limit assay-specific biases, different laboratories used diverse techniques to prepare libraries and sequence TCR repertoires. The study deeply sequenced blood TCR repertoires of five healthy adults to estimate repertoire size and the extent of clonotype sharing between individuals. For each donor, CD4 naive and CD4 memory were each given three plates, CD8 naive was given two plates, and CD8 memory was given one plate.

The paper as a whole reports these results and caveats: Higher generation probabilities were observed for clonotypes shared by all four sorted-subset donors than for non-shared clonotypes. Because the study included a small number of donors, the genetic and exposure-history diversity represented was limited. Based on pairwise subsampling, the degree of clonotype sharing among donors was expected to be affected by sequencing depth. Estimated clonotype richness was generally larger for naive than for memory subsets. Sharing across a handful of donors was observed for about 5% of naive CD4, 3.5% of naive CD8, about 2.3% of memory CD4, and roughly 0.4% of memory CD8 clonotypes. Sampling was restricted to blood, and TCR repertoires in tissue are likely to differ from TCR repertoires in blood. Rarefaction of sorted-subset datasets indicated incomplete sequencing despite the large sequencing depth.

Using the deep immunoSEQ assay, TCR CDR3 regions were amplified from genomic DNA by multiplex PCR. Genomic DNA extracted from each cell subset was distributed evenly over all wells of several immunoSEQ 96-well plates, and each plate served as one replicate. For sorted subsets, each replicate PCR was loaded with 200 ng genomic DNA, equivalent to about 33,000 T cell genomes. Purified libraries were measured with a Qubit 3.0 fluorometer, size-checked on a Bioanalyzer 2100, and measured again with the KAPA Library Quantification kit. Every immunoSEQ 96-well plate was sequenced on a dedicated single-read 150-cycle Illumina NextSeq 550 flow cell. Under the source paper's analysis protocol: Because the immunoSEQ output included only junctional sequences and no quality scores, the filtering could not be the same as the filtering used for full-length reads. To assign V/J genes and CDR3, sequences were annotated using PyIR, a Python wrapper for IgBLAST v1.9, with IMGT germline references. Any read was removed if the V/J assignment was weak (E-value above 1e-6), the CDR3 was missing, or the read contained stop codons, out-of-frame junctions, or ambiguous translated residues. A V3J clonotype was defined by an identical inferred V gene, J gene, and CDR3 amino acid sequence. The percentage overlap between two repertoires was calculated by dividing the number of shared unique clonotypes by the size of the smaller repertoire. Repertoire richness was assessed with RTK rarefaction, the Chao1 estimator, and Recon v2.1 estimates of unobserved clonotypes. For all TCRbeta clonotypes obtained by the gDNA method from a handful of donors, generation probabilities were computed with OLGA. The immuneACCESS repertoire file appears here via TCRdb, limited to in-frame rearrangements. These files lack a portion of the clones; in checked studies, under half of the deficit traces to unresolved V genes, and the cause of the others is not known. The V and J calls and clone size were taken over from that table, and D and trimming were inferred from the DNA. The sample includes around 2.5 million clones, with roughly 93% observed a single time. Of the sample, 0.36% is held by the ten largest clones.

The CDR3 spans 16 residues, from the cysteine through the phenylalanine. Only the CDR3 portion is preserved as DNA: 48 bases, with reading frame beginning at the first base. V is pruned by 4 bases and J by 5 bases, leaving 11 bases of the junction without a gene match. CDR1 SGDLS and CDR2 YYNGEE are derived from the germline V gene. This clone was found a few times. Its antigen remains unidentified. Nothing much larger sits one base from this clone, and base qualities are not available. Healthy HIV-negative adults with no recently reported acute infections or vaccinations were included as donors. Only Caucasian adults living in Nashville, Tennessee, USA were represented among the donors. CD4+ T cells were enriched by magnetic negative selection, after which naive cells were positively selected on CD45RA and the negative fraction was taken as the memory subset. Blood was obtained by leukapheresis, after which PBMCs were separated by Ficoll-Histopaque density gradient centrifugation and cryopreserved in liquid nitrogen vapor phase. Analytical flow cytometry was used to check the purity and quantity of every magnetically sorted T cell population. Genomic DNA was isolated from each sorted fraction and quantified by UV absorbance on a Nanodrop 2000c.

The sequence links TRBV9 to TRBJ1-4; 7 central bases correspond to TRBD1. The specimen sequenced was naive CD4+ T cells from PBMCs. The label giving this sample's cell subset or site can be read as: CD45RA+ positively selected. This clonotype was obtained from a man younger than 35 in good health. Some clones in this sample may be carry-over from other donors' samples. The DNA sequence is TGTGCCAGCAGCCCTTCGGGGGGACAGATGAATGAAAAACTGTTTTTT. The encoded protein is CASSPSGGQMNEKLFF.